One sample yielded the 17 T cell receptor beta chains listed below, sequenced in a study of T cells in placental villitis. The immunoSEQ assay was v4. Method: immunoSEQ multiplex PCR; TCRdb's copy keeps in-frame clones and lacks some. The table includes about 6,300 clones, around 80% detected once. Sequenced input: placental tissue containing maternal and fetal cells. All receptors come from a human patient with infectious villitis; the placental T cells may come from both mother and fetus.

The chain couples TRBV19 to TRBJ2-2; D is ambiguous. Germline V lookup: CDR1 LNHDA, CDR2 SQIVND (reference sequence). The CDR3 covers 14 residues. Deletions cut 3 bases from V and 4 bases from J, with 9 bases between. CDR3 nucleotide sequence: TGTGCCAGTAGTATGTGGGCGGCCACCGGGGAGCTGTTTTTT. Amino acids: CASSMWAATGELFF.

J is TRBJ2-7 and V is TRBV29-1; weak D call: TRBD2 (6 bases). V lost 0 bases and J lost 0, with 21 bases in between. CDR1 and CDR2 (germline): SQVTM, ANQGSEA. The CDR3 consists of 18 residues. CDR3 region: CSVEDQGLGGLGSYEQYF. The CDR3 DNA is TGCAGCGTTGAAGATCAGGGTTTGGGGGGTCTTGGCTCCTACGAGCAGTACTTC.

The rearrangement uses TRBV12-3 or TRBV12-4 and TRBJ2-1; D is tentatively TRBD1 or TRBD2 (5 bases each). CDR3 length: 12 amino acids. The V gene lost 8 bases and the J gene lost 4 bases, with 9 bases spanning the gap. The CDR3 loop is CASRDQYNEQFF. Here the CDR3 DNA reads TGTGCCAGCCGGGACCAGTACAATGAGCAGTTCTTC.

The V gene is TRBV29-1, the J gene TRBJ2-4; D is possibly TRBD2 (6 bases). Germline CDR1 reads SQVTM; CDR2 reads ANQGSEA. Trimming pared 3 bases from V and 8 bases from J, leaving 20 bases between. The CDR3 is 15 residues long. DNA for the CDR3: TGCAGCGTTGATCGGACCGGTAAACCGGGAGACATTCAGTACTTC. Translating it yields CSVDRTGKPGDIQYF.

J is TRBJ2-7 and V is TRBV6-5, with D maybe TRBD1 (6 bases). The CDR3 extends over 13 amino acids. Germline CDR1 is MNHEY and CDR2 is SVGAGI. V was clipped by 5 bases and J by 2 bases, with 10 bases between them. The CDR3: CASSKDSPYEQYF. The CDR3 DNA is TGTGCCAGCAGTAAGGACAGCCCCTACGAGCAGTACTTC.

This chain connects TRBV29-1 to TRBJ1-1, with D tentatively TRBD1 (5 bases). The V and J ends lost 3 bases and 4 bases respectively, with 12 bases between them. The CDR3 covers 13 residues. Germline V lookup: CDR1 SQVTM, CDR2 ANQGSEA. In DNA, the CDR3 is TGCAGCGTTGATAAGGGGACGGCCACTGAAGCTTTCTTT. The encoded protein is CSVDKGTATEAFF.

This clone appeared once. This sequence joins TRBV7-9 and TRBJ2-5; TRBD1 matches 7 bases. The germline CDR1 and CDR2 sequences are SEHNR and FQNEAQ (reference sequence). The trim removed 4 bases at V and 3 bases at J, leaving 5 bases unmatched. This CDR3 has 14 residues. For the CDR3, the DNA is TGTGCCAGCAGCTCAAGGGGGCTCGAAGAGACCCAGTACTTC. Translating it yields CASSSRGLEETQYF.

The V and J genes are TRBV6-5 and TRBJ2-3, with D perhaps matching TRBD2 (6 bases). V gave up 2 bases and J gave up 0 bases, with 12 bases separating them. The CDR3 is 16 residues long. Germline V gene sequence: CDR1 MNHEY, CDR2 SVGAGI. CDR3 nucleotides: TGTGCCAGCAGTTACGGATGGACTACAAGCACAGATACGCAGTATTTT. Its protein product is CASSYGWTTSTDTQYF.

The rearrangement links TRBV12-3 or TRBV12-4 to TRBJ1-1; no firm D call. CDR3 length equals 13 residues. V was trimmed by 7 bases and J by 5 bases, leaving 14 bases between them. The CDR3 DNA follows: TGTGCCAGCACCTACCCGGGATATACTGAAGCTTTCTTT. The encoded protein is CASTYPGYTEAFF.

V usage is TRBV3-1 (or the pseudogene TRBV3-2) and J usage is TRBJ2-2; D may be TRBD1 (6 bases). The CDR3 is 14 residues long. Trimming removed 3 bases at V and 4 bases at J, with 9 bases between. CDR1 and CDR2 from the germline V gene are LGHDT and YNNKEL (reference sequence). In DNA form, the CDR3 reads TGTGCCAGCAGCCAGGACAGTTTCACCGGGGAGCTGTTTTTT. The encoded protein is CASSQDSFTGELFF.

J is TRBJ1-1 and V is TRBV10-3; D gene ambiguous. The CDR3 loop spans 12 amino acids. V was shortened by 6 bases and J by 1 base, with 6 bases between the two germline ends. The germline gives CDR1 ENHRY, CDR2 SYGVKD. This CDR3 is CAISRQNTEAFF. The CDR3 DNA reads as TGTGCCATCAGCCGACAGAACACTGAAGCTTTCTTT.

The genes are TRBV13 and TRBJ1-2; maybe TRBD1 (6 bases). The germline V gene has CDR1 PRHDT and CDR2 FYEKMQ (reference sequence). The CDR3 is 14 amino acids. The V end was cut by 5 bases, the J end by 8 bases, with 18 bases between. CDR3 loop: CASSRRQASGGYTF. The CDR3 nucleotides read TGTGCCAGCAGCAGAAGACAGGCCTCGGGGGGCTACACCTTC.

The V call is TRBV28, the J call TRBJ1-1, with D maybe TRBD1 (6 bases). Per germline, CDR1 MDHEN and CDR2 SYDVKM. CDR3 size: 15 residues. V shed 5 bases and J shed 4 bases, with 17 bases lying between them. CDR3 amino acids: CASSSAGATFTEAFF. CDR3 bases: TGTGCCAGCAGTAGCGCAGGGGCGACCTTCACTGAAGCTTTCTTT.

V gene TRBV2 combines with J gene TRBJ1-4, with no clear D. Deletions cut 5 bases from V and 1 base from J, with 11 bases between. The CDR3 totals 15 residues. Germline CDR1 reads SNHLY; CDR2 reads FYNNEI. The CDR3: CASSKQTQTNEKLFF. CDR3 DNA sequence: TGTGCCAGCAGTAAGCAGACACAAACTAATGAAAAACTGTTTTTT.

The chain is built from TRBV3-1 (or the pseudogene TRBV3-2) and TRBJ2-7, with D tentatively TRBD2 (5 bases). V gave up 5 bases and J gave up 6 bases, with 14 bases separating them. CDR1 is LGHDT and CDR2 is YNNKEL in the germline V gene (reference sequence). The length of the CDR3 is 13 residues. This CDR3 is CASSTHTTSEQYF. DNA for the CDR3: TGTGCCAGCAGCACGCACACTACTAGCGAGCAGTACTTC.

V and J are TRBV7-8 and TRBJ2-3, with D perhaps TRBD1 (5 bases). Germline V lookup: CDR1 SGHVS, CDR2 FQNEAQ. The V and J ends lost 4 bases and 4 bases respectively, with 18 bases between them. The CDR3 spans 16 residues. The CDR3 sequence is CASSSQRTLGPDTQYF. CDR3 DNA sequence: TGTGCCAGCAGCTCCCAAAGGACCTTGGGGCCAGATACGCAGTATTTT.

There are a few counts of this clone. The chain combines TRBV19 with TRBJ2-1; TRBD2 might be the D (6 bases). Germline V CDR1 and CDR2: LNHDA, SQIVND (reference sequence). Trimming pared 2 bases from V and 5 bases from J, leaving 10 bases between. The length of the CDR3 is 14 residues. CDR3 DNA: TGTGCCAGTAGTATATCTAGCGACCACAATGAGCAGTTCTTC. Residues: CASSISSDHNEQFF.